The clone carrying this T cell receptor (beta chain) was recorded only once. Antigen unknown. Several immunoSEQ plates held equal portions of the genomic DNA taken from each subset. Generated by immunoSEQ multiplex PCR, the TCRdb table keeps only in-frame clones and is missing some. The repertoire holds 2 million to 2.5 million clones, with approximately 93% as singletons. This record belongs to a study of shared clonotypes between healthy human individuals. Whole-study findings and limits: Generally, naive subsets (rather than memory subsets) showed larger estimated richness. Relative to clonotypes present in all four donors, those not shared had lower generation probabilities.

CDR1 KGHSH and CDR2 LQKENI come from the germline V gene. V was shortened by 3 bases and J by 4 bases, with 21 bases between the two germline ends. CDR3 length: 17 amino acids. CD45RA-negative memory and CD45RA+ naive subsets were split from the CD4+ cells. Sequencing input: naive CD4+ T cells from PBMCs. This sample's subset: CD45RA+ positively selected. The chain employs TRBV18 and TRBJ1-1, with a possible D match to TRBD1 (5 bases). The receptor's source is a man younger than 35 in good health. Some clones in this sample may be carry-over from other donors' samples. Here the CDR3 DNA reads TGTGCCAGCTCACCCCCGAGGTACGGTGTCGGGGGCACTGAAGCTTTCTTT. Residues: CASSPPRYGVGGTEAFF.